This entry features one T cell receptor beta chain sequence. The data were produced by immunoSEQ multiplex PCR, yet TCRdb's version contains in-frame clones alone and is incomplete. This sample has around 250,000 clones, with more than 80% found just once. Germline V gene sequence: CDR1 LNHDA, CDR2 SQIVND (reference sequence). This CDR3 is built from 14 residues. Unmatched junction bases numbered 10, after V lost 8 bases and J lost 5 bases. The data were taken from a study of blood T cell repertoires in COVID-19. This sequence originates from a middle-aged man who had been exposed to COVID-19. The genes are TRBV19 and TRBJ1-2; 8 positions agree with TRBD1. The sequenced material came from PBMCs or T cells enriched from blood (not recorded which). The CDR3 DNA follows: TGTGCCAGTTTCGACAGGGGCCTTCCTTATGGCTACACCTTC. It encodes CASFDRGLPYGYTF.